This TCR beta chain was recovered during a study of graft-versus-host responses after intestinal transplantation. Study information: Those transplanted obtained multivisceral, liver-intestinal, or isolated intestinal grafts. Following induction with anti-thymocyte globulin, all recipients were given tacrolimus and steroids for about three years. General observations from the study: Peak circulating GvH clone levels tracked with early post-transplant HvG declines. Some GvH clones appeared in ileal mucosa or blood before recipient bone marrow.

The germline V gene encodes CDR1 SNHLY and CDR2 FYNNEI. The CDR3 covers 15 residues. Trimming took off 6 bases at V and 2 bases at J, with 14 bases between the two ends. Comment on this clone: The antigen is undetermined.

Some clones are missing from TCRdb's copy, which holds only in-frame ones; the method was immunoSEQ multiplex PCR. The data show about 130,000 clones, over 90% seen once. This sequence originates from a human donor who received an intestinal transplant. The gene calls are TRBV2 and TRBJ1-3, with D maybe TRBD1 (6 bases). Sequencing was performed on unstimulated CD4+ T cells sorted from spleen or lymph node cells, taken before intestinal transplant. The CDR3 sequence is CASSLVGGTGNTIYF. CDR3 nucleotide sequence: TGTGCCAGCAGCCTAGTGGGGGGCACTGGAAACACCATATATTTT.